This TCR beta chain was sequenced during a study of T-cell reconstitution after alpha-beta-depleted transplantation in children (dated by TCRdb to the mid-2010s). As for the study more broadly: The study quantitatively tracked T-cell immune reconstitution after TCRalphabeta/CD19-depleted allogeneic hematopoietic cell transplantation in children using TCR repertoire profiling.

This clonotype was detected a few times. Its antigen is unknown. There are no base qualities to consult, and no much larger clone falls within one base. Measured from the cysteine to the phenylalanine, the CDR3 is 14 residues long. Only the CDR3 DNA is retained, 42 bases long and in frame from the first base. The germline ends are 11 bases apart after V is trimmed by 2 bases and J by 4 bases. In the germline V gene, CDR1 corresponds to SGHRS and CDR2 to YFSETQ. Library prep was done by PCR. Sequencing relied on an Illumina HiSeq 2500. TCR library preparation used molecular barcoding, with unique molecular identifiers applied to normalize quantification of the TCRbeta repertoire. TCRdb reprocessing: public reads trimmed at Q25 with fastp, clones called with MiXCR, in-frame beta chains kept. Each CDR3 protein gets just one entry, which takes the most common genes and DNA from the rows behind it. Within this sample are 170,000 or so distinct CDR3 sequences, with around 7% of them counted one time only. 3% to 3.5% of the sample goes to the ten largest clones.

The receptor chain draws on TRBV5-1 and TRBJ2-3, and the D gene may be TRBD2, 5 bases matching. Source: PBMCs from the stem cell graft donor, taken from the stem cell graft. This receptor was identified in a human donor who donated a stem cell graft to a child with Wiskott-Aldrich syndrome. The CDR3 amino acid sequence is: CASSFLSGADTQYF. In nucleotide form, the sequence is TGCGCCAGCAGCTTCCTCAGCGGAGCAGATACGCAGTATTTT.